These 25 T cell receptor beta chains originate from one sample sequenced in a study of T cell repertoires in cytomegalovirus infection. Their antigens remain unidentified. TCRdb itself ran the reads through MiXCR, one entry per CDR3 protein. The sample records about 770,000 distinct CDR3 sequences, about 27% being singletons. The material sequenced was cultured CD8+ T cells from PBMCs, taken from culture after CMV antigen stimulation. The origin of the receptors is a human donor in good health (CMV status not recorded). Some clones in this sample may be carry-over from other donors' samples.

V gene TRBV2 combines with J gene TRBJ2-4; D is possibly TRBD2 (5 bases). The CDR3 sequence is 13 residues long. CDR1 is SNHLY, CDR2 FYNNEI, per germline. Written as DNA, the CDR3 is TGTGGGACTGACCGACTAGCCAAAAACATTCAGTACTTC. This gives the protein CGTDRLAKNIQYF.

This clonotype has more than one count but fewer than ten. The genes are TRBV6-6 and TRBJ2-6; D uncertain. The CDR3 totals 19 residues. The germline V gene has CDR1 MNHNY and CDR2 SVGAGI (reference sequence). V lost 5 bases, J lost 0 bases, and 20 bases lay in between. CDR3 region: CASSLLWTDLYSGANVLTF. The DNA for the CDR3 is TGTGCCAGCAGTCTCCTTTGGACGGATCTTTACTCTGGGGCCAACGTCCTGACTTTC.

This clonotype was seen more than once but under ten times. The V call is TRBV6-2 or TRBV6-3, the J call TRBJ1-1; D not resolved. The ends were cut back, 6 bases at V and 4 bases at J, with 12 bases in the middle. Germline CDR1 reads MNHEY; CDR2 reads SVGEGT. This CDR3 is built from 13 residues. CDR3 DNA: TGTGCCAGCAGCAAACGAGGGATCACTGAAGCTTTCTTT. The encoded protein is CASSKRGITEAFF.

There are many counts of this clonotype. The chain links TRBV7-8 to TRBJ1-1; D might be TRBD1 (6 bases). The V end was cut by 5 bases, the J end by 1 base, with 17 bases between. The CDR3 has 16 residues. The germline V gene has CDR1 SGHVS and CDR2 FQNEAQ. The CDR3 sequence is CASSLGTQTSNTEAFF. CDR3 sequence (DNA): TGTGCCAGCAGCCTAGGGACACAAACCTCGAACACTGAAGCTTTCTTT.

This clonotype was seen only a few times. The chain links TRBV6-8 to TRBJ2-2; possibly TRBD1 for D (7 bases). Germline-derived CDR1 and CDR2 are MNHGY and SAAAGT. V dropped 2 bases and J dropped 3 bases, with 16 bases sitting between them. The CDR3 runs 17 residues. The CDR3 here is CASSYQSQGGYTGELFF. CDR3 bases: TGTGCCAGCAGTTACCAGTCCCAGGGGGGTTACACCGGGGAGCTGTTTTTT.

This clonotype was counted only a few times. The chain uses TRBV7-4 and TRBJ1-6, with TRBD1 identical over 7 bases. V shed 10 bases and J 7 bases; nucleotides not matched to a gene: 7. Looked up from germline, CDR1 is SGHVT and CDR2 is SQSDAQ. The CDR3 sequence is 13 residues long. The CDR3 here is CATTGEGNSPLHF. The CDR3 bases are TGTGCCACCACAGGGGAGGGGAATTCACCCCTCCACTTT.

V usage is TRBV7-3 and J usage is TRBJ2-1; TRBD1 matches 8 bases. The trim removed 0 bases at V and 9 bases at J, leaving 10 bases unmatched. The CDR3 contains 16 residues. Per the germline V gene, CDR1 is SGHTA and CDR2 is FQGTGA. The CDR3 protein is CASSLTWTGSEGEQFF. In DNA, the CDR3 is TGTGCCAGCAGCTTAACCTGGACAGGGTCAGAGGGTGAGCAGTTCTTC.

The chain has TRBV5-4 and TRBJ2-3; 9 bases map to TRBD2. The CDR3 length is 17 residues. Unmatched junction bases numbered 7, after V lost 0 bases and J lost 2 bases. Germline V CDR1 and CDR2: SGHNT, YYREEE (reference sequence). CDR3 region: CASSLVGSGSDTDTQYF. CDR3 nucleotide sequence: TGTGCCAGCAGCTTGGTTGGTAGCGGGAGTGACACAGATACGCAGTATTTT.

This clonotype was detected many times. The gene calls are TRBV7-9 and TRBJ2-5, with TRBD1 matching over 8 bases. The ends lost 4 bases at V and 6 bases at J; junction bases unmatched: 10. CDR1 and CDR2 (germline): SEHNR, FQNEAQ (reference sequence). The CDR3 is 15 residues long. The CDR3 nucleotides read TGTGCCAGCAGCTCCCCCCCCACAGGGGGGCAGACCCAGTACTTC. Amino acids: CASSSPPTGGQTQYF.

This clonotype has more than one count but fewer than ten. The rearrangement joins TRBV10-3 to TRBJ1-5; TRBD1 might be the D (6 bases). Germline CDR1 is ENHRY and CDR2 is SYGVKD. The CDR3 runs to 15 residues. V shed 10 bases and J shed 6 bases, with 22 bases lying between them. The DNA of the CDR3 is TGTGCCACTGCCGGGACACAACAAGTTGGTCAGCCCCAGCATTTT. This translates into CATAGTQQVGQPQHF.

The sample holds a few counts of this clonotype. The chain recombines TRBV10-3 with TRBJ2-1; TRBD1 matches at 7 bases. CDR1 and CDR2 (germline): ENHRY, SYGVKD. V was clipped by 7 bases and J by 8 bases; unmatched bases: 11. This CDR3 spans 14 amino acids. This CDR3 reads CAIKPLTGKDEQFF. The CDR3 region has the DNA TGTGCCATCAAGCCTTTGACAGGGAAGGATGAGCAGTTCTTC.

Here the CDR3 DNA reads TGTGCCAGCAGCCAAGATCTCGGGGCCCTGTACAGGGATGAGCAGTTCTTC. It yields the protein CASSQDLGALYRDEQFF. This chain uses TRBV3-1 with TRBJ2-1; D is possibly TRBD1 (6 bases). V was shortened by 0 bases and J by 8 bases, with 20 bases between the two germline ends. Germline CDR1 LGHDT, CDR2 YNNKEL (reference sequence). This CDR3 comprises 17 residues.

This CDR3 reads CASRRGRYEQYV. The CDR3 nucleotides read TGTGCCAGCAGAAGGGGCCGCTACGAGCAGTACGTC. The chain couples TRBV7-4 to TRBJ2-7; possible D gene TRBD1, 5 bases. Germline V CDR1 and CDR2: SGHVT, SQSDAQ. The V and J ends lost 6 bases and 3 bases respectively, with 9 bases between them. The CDR3 sequence is 12 residues long.

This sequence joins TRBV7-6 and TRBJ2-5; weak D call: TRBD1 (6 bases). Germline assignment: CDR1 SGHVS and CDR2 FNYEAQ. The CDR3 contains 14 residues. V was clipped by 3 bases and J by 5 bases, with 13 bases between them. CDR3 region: CASSFSQGSETQYF. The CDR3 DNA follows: TGTGCCAGCAGCTTTTCACAGGGATCGGAGACCCAGTACTTC.

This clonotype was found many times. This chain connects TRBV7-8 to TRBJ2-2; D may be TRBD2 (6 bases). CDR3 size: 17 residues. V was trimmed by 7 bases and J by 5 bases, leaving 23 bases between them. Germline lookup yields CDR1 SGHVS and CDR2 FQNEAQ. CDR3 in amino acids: CASTLSVLAAGTGELFF. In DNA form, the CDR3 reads TGTGCCAGCACCCTAAGCGTGCTGGCGGCGGGGACCGGGGAGCTGTTTTTT.

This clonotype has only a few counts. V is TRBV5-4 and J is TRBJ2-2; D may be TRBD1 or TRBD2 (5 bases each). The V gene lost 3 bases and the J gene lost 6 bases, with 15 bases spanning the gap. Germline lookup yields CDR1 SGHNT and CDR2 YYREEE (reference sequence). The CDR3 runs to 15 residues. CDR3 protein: CASSSGIREAGELFF. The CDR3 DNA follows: TGTGCCAGCAGCTCCGGGATCAGGGAAGCCGGGGAGCTGTTTTTT.

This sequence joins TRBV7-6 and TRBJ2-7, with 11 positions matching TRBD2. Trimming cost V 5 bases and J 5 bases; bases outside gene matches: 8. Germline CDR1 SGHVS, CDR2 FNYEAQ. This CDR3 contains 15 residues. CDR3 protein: CASSLIAGGPDEQYF. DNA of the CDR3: TGTGCCAGCAGCCTTATAGCGGGGGGGCCCGACGAGCAGTACTTC.

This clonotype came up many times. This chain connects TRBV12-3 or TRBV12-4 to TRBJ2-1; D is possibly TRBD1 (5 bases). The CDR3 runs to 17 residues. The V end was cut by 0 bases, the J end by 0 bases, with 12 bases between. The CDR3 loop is CASSLAGRLHSYNEQFF. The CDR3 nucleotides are TGTGCCAGCAGTTTAGCGGGGCGGCTCCACTCCTACAATGAGCAGTTCTTC.

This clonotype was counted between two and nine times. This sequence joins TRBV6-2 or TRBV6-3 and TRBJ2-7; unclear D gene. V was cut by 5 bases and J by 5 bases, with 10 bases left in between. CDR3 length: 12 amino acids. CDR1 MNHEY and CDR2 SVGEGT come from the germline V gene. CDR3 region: CASSLGRDEQYV. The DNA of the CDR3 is TGTGCCAGCAGTCTCGGTCGGGACGAGCAGTACGTC.

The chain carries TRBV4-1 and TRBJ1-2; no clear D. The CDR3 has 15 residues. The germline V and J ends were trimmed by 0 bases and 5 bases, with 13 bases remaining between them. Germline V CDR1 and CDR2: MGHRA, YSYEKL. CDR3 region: CASSQEFSTVYGYTF. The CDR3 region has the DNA TGCGCCAGCAGCCAAGAATTTTCGACTGTTTATGGCTACACCTTC.

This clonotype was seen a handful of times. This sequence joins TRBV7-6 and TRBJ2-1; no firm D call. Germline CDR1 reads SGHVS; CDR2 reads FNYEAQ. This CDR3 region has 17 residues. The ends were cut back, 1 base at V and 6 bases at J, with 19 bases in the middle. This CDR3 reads CASSLERNGPRRNEQFF. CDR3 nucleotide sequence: TGTGCCAGCAGCTTAGAGCGAAACGGCCCAAGGCGCAATGAGCAGTTCTTC.

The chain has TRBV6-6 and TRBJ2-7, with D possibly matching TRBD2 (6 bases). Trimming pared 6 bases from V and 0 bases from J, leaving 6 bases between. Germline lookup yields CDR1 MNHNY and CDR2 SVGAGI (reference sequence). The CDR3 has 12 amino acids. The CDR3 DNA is TGTGCCAGCAGCGGGAGCTCCTACGAGCAGTACGTC. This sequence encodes CASSGSSYEQYV.

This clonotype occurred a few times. As DNA, the CDR3 is TGTGCCAGCAGTTACTCTCGGAAGGATGGCTACACCTTC. This encodes CASSYSRKDGYTF. The chain recombines TRBV6-2 or TRBV6-3 with TRBJ1-2; no definite D call. Germline CDR1 MNHEY, CDR2 SVGEGT. Trimming pared 0 bases from V and 6 bases from J, leaving 8 bases between. CDR3 length: 13 residues.

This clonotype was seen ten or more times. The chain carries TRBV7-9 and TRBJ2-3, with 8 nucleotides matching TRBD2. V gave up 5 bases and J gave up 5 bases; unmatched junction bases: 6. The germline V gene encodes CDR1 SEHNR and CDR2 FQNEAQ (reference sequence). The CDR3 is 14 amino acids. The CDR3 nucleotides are TGTGCCAGCAGCCCCCTCGGGGGGGGAGATACGCAGTATTTT. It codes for CASSPLGGGDTQYF. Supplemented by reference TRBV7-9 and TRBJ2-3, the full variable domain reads DTGVSQNPRHKITKRGQNVTFRCDPISEHNRLYWYRQTLGQGPEFLTYFQNEAQLEKSRLLSDRFSAERPKGSFSTLEIQRTEQGDSAMYLCASSPLGGGDTQYFGPGTRLTVL.

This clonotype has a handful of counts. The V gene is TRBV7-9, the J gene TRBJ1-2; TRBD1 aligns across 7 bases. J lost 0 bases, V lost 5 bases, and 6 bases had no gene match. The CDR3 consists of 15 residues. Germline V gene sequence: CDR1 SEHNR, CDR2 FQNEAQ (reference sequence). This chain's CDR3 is CASSEGQNSNYGYTF. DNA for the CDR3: TGTGCCAGCAGCGAGGGACAGAACTCTAACTATGGCTACACCTTC.